What follows describes a single T cell receptor (beta chain). Between the trimmed V and J ends, which lost 5 bases and 6 bases, there was a span of 14 bases. Germline V gene sequence: CDR1 SSHAT, CDR2 FNYEAQ (reference sequence). The CDR3 length is 14 residues. Clones were sequenced by immunoSEQ multiplex PCR, and TCRdb holds only the in-frame ones, with some missing. The sample has about 210,000 clones; about 81% are singletons. This entry is derived from a study of blood T cell repertoires in COVID-19. Sequenced: PBMCs or T cells enriched from blood (not recorded which). V is TRBV7-7 and J is TRBJ2-1; weak D call: TRBD1 (6 bases). The receptor was isolated from a man in his forties who had recovered from COVID-19. The CDR3 sequence is CASSRGTGSNEQFF. The CDR3 DNA reads as TGTGCCAGCAGCCGTGGAACAGGGAGCAATGAGCAGTTCTTC. Drawing the rest from reference TRBV7-7 and TRBJ2-1, the complete variable domain is GAGVSQSPRYKVTKRGQDVTLRCDPISSHATLYWYQQALGQGPEFLTYFNYEAQPDKSGLPSDRFSAERPEGSISTLTIQRTEQRDSAMYRCASSRGTGSNEQFFGPGTRLTVL.